Below are 22 T cell receptor beta chains sequenced from a single sample in a study of shared clonotypes between healthy human individuals (dated by TCRdb to about 2020). Libraries were made using the immunoSEQ multiplex PCR assay. The table was pulled from immuneACCESS by TCRdb, which kept in-frame rearrangements only. Such tables lose some clones; where checked, under half of the loss comes from unresolved V genes, and the rest has no known cause. The sample table lists more than 2,000,000 clones, more than 80% of them with a count of one. 0.39% of the sample lies in the top ten. Sample: naive CD4+ T cells from PBMCs. What the cell subset or site label conveys for this sample: CD45RA+ positively selected. These TCRs come from a man between 18 and 29 years old in good health. Some clones in this sample may be carry-over from other donors' samples.

The chain is built from TRBV5-1 and TRBJ1-1; D gene ambiguous. This CDR3 spans 15 amino acids. The V gene's germline CDR1 is SGHRS and CDR2 YFSETQ. Trimming removed 1 base from V and 0 bases from J, with 10 bases in between. The CDR3 DNA reads TGCGCCAGCAGCTTGCTGGGCTTCATGAACACTGAAGCTTTCTTT. Protein product: CASSLLGFMNTEAFF.

The chain joins TRBV28 to TRBJ1-4, with unresolved D. V shed 5 bases and J shed 6 bases, with 13 bases lying between them. CDR3 length equals 14 residues. Germline loops: CDR1 MDHEN, CDR2 SYDVKM. The CDR3 here is CASSPHYKDEKLFF. CDR3 nucleotide sequence: TGTGCCAGCAGTCCACATTATAAGGATGAAAAACTGTTTTTT. The full variable domain, with the rest looked up from reference TRBV28 and TRBJ1-4, is DVKVTQSSRYLVKRTGEKVFLECVQDMDHENMFWYRQDPGLGLRLIYFSYDVKMKEKGDIPEGYSVSREKKERFSLILESASTNQTSMYLCASSPHYKDEKLFFGSGTQLSVL.

This clone was detected a few times. Other DNA sequences within the sample encode an identical CDR3. The rearrangement uses TRBV18 and TRBJ2-1; 9 bases are shared with TRBD2. This CDR3 is 13 amino acids long. Germline V gene data show CDR1 as KGHSH and CDR2 as LQKENI. The J segment lost 6 bases and the V segment lost 3 bases, leaving 0 bases of the junction unmatched. The CDR3, as DNA: TGTGCCAGCTCACCGGGACTAGCCAATGAGCAGTTCTTC. It specifies CASSPGLANEQFF.

This rearrangement joins TRBV5-4 to TRBJ2-7, with D possibly matching TRBD1 (5 bases). V lost 2 bases to trimming and J lost 3 bases, with 9 bases between them. This CDR3 has 13 residues. Germline loops: CDR1 SGHNT, CDR2 YYREEE (reference sequence). The CDR3 sequence is CASSFDRNYEQYF. CDR3 coding DNA: TGTGCCAGCAGCTTCGACAGAAACTACGAGCAGTACTTC.

This sequence joins TRBV7-9 and TRBJ2-5; 11 nucleotides line up with TRBD1. In germline, CDR1 is SEHNR, CDR2 FQNEAQ (reference sequence). The CDR3 length is 15 residues. The V gene end was trimmed by 6 bases and the J gene end by 5 bases; junction bases not matched to a gene: 8. CDR3 in amino acids: CASRAGQGALETQYF. CDR3 DNA sequence: TGTGCCAGCAGAGCCGGACAGGGGGCTTTGGAGACCCAGTACTTC.

The rearrangement joins TRBV10-1 to TRBJ1-1; no reliable D call. With 9 bases removed from V and 11 bases from J, the gap between germline ends came to 13 bases. CDR3 length equals 10 residues. Germline loops: CDR1 WNHNN, CDR2 SYGVQD (reference sequence). CDR3 DNA: TGCGCCAGACCCGGACGTGGGGCTTTCTTT. Its protein is CARPGRGAFF.

For this clone: The same CDR3 is also encoded by other DNA sequences in this sample. This chain connects TRBV28 to TRBJ1-3, with D possibly matching TRBD1 (5 bases). CDR3 length equals 14 residues. V lost 5 bases and J lost 3, with 11 bases in between. CDR1 and CDR2 (germline): MDHEN, SYDVKM. CDR3 sequence reads: CASSLGGVGNTIYF. In DNA, the CDR3 is TGTGCCAGCAGTCTGGGGGGGGTTGGAAACACCATATATTTT. Variable domain in full (rest from reference TRBV28 and TRBJ1-3): DVKVTQSSRYLVKRTGEKVFLECVQDMDHENMFWYRQDPGLGLRLIYFSYDVKMKEKGDIPEGYSVSREKKERFSLILESASTNQTSMYLCASSLGGVGNTIYFGEGSWLTVV.

The chain couples TRBV7-2 to TRBJ2-2, with TRBD1 identical over 8 bases. V was clipped by 3 bases and J by 6 bases; unmatched bases: 6. The germline CDR1 and CDR2 sequences are SGHTA and FQGNSA. The CDR3 loop spans 15 amino acids. Here the CDR3 DNA reads TGTGCCAGCAGCTTCGGGCAGGGGGCTGCCGGGGAGCTGTTTTTT. Translating gives CASSFGQGAAGELFF.

This chain joins TRBV11-2 and TRBJ1-5, with TRBD1 matching over 8 bases. V shed 5 bases and J 2 bases; nucleotides not matched to a gene: 2. Per germline, CDR1 SGHAT and CDR2 FQNNGV. This CDR3 is built from 14 residues. CDR3 DNA: TGTGCCAGCAGCCCGACAGGGGGCAATCAGCCCCAGCATTTT. The encoded protein is CASSPTGGNQPQHF.

The chain uses TRBV9 and TRBJ2-1; TRBD2 matches at 9 bases. Unmatched junction bases numbered 8, after V lost 1 base and J lost 9 bases. The CDR3 totals 15 residues. CDR1 and CDR2 from the germline V gene are SGDLS and YYNGEE. Written as DNA, the CDR3 is TGTGCCAGCAGCGTATCAGCGGGAGGCCACCGTGAGCAGTTCTTC. Translated: CASSVSAGGHREQFF.

This clone was observed many times. The same CDR3 also results from other DNA sequences found in this sample. The rearrangement uses TRBV7-9 and TRBJ2-3; 13 bases fit TRBD2. The CDR3 is 16 residues long. J was trimmed by 2 bases and V by 4 bases; bases with no gene match: 3. Per the germline V gene, CDR1 is SEHNR and CDR2 is FQNEAQ (reference sequence). The CDR3 nucleotides read TGTGCCAGCAGCTCGACTAGCGGGAGGCCCACAGATACGCAGTATTTT. Amino acid sequence: CASSSTSGRPTDTQYF.

Turning to this clone: This CDR3 is also generated by other DNA sequences in the sample. V usage is TRBV5-1 and J usage is TRBJ1-1, with D uncertain. Germline CDR1 and CDR2: SGHRS and YFSETQ. The CDR3 has 14 residues. Between the trimmed V and J ends, which lost 0 bases and 3 bases, there was a span of 9 bases. The chain's CDR3 is CASSLEGRDTEAFF. In DNA, the CDR3 is TGCGCCAGCAGCTTGGAAGGGAGGGACACTGAAGCTTTCTTT.

This clone was counted once. The genes are TRBV27 and TRBJ2-1; 7 bases match TRBD2. The V and J ends lost 6 bases and 0 bases, in that order; junction bases with no gene match: 8. The CDR3 sequence is 16 residues long. The V gene's germline CDR1 is MNHEY and CDR2 SMNVEV (reference sequence). CDR3 DNA sequence: TGTGCCAGCAGGAACCTAGCGGTCAGCTCCTACAATGAGCAGTTCTTC. Its protein product is CASRNLAVSSYNEQFF.

The chain has TRBV5-8 and TRBJ2-2, with D unclear. The V end was cut by 5 bases, the J end by 7 bases, with 18 bases between. The germline V gene encodes CDR1 SGHTS and CDR2 YDEGEE. The CDR3 totals 15 residues. The CDR3 sequence is CASSLVGSKIGELFF. The CDR3 bases are TGTGCCAGCAGTCTCGTGGGCAGTAAAATCGGGGAGCTGTTTTTT.

The chain combines TRBV7-3 with TRBJ2-5; unclear D gene. Trimming cost V 5 bases and J 5 bases, with 12 bases left between them. The CDR3 runs 13 residues. Germline V gene data show CDR1 as SGHTA and CDR2 as FQGTGA. The CDR3 DNA is TGTGCCAGCAGCCCTGGGGTGGCCGAGACCCAGTACTTC. This translates into CASSPGVAETQYF. Full variable domain (remainder filled in from reference TRBV7-3 and TRBJ2-5): GAGVSQTPSNKVTEKGKYVELRCDPISGHTALYWYRQSLGQGPEFLIYFQGTGAADDSGLPNDRFFAVRPEGSVSTLKIQRTERGDSAVYLCASSPGVAETQYFGPGTRLLVL.

The chain recombines TRBV29-1 with TRBJ2-5; D is unresolved. The V end was cut by 3 bases, the J end by 5 bases, with 13 bases between. Per the germline V gene, CDR1 is SQVTM and CDR2 is ANQGSEA. CDR3 length equals 13 residues. CDR3 coding DNA: TGCAGCGTTGAGGAATCGACCGGGGAGACCCAGTACTTC. Protein sequence: CSVEESTGETQYF. The whole variable domain, remainder taken from reference TRBV29-1 and TRBJ2-5, is SAVISQKPSRDICQRGTSLTIQCQVDSQVTMMFWYRQQPGQSLTLIATANQGSEATYESGFVIDKFPISRPNLTFSTLTVSNMSPEDSSIYLCSVEESTGETQYFGPGTRLLVL.

Notes on this clone: Other nucleotide sequences in the sample specify the same CDR3. This chain links TRBV7-3 with TRBJ2-1; TRBD2 aligns across 10 bases. The trim removed 2 bases at V and 4 bases at J, leaving 2 bases unmatched. There are 15 residues in the CDR3. Germline CDR1 SGHTA, CDR2 FQGTGA. The CDR3 nucleotides read TGTGCCAGCAGCTTAGCTAGCGGGGGATACAATGAGCAGTTCTTC. It is translated as CASSLASGGYNEQFF.

J is TRBJ2-5 and V is TRBV23-1; either TRBD1 or TRBD2 may fit D (6 bases each). TRBV23-1 belongs to the ORF category, with a function that is uncertain. This CDR3 has 15 amino acids. V dropped 6 bases and J dropped 5 bases, with 19 bases sitting between them. CDR3 protein: CASSPVGGANETQYF. The CDR3 DNA is TGCGCCAGCAGCCCGGTGGGGGGCGCGAATGAGACCCAGTACTTC.

V is TRBV5-1 and J is TRBJ2-7, with 10 bases that match TRBD2. J lost 3 bases, V lost 3 bases, and 6 bases had no gene match. Per the germline V gene, CDR1 is SGHRS and CDR2 is YFSETQ. The length of the CDR3 is 15 residues. This chain's CDR3 is CASSWDSSGSYEQYF. CDR3 nucleotides: TGCGCCAGCAGCTGGGATTCTAGCGGGAGCTACGAGCAGTACTTC.

In its sample, this clone was seen once. This chain joins TRBV6-5 and TRBJ1-4; D gene ambiguous. The V gene lost 2 bases and the J gene lost 8 bases, with 12 bases spanning the gap. Per germline, CDR1 MNHEY and CDR2 SVGAGI. The CDR3 covers 14 residues. The CDR3 bases are TGTGCCAGCAGTTACGGGCGTAGTAGGGAAAAACTGTTTTTT. Translation gives CASSYGRSREKLFF.

V gene TRBV10-2 combines with J gene TRBJ2-1, with D perhaps matching TRBD2 (5 bases). Germline values: CDR1 WSHSY, CDR2 SAAADI. The CDR3 extends over 13 amino acids. V lost 4 bases and J lost 4, with 8 bases in between. DNA for the CDR3: TGCGCCAGCAGTGGCGGGTTGTACAATGAGCAGTTCTTC. Translation: CASSGGLYNEQFF.

The CDR3 coding sequence is TGTGCCAGCTCACCACCCAGCCAGGTCTGGTACGAGCAGTACTTC. Its protein is CASSPPSQVWYEQYF. The chain carries TRBV18 and TRBJ2-7; D is ambiguous. Germline assignment: CDR1 KGHSH and CDR2 LQKENI. Between the trimmed V and J ends, which lost 0 bases and 4 bases, there was a span of 13 bases. There are 15 residues in the CDR3.